These T cell receptor beta chains were read from a single sample in a study of T cells in Graves' hyperthyroidism and ophthalmopathy. TCRdb recomputed calls from the multiplex PCR reads with MiXCR, one row per CDR3 protein. Of approximately 640,000 distinct CDR3 sequences listed, 15% to 20% are singletons. Specimen: blood. The receptors were gathered from a woman under 40 with Graves' hyperthyroidism. Each CDR3 is given with its conserved first and last residue. Each record gives: D gene, clone size, J gene, V gene, CDR3 protein, CDR3 DNA. A D gene is named only where the DNA matches it firmly. The size of a clone is reported for some rows only, either as once, few or many, or as a class for expanded clones.

>-|-|TRBJ1-2|TRBV6-5
CASSYSSEYYTF
TGTGCCAGCAGTTACTCTTCAGAATACTACACCTTC
>-|many|TRBJ2-7|TRBV27
CASSLGGKRGYEQYF
TGTGCCAGCAGTTTAGGCGGGAAGAGGGGATACGAGCAGTACTTC
>TRBD2|-|TRBJ2-1|TRBV11-2
CASSRFPTSIEQFF
TGTGCCAGCAGCCGATTTCCGACTAGCATCGAGCAGTTCTTC
>-|many|TRBJ2-3|TRBV3-1
CASTTERSTDTQYF
TGTGCCAGCACGACAGAGCGGTCCACAGATACGCAGTATTTT
>-|-|TRBJ2-7|TRBV19
CASCAGAVGNEQYF
TGTGCGAGCTGTGCGGGGGCGGTGGGGAACGAGCAGTACTTC
>-|-|TRBJ2-7|TRBV28
CATQPRPAYEQYF
TGTGCCACCCAACCTCGGCCAGCGTACGAGCAGTACTTC
>-|-|TRBJ2-1|TRBV7-6
CASSFSGTPSNEQFF
TGTGCCAGCAGCTTCTCCGGGACTCCGAGCAATGAGCAGTTCTTC
>-|few|TRBJ2-5|TRBV7-7
CASSLFRVGETQYF
TGTGCTAGCAGCTTATTCCGGGTCGGCGAGACCCAGTACTTC
>TRBD1|many|TRBJ2-2|TRBV28
CASSRRTGGTGELFF
TGTGCCAGCAGTCGACGGACAGGGGGCACCGGGGAGCTGTTTTTT
>-|many|TRBJ1-4|TRBV2
CASNRATNEKLFF
TGTGCCAGCAATAGGGCGACTAATGAAAAACTGTTTTTT
>TRBD1|few|TRBJ2-1|TRBV24-1
CATRDSSYNEQFF
TGTGCCACCCGGGACAGCAGCTACAATGAGCAGTTCTTC
>-|many|TRBJ2-7|TRBV28
CASTDPQGSGYEQYF
TGTGCCAGCACCGATCCACAGGGAAGCGGGTACGAGCAGTACTTC
>-|-|TRBJ1-2|TRBV6-2/TRBV6-3
CASNLGDGYGYTF
TGTGCCAGCAACCTCGGGGACGGCTATGGCTACACCTTC
>TRBD2|few|TRBJ2-1|TRBV3-1
CASSHRTSGKVYNEQFF
TGTGCCAGCAGCCACCGGACTAGCGGGAAAGTATACAATGAGCAGTTCTTC
>-|many|TRBJ2-2|TRBV3-1
CASSQFTGELFF
TGTGCCAGCAGCCAGTTTACCGGGGAGCTGTTTTTT
>TRBD2|many|TRBJ2-3|TRBV28
CAGAGSGSSDTQYF
TGTGCCGGCGCTGGTAGCGGGAGTTCTGATACGCAGTATTTT
>-|-|TRBJ1-3|TRBV13
CASSLSLANTIYF
TGTGCCAGCAGCTTAAGTTTGGCGAACACCATATATTTT
>TRBD1|many|TRBJ2-1|TRBV20-1
CSAREGTGGNEQFF
TGCAGTGCTAGAGAGGGGACAGGGGGCAATGAGCAGTTCTTC
>TRBD2|many|TRBJ2-7|TRBV6-1
CASQELAGGTYEQYF
TGTGCCAGCCAAGAACTAGCGGGGGGCACCTACGAGCAGTACTTC
>-|-|TRBJ1-2|TRBV9
CASSVTPNSENGYTF
TGTGCCAGCAGCGTAACCCCGAACAGCGAGAATGGCTACACCTTC
>-|few|TRBJ2-2|TRBV3-1
CASSRRFYTGELFF
TGTGCCAGCAGCCGGCGATTTTACACCGGGGAGCTGTTTTTT
>TRBD2|many|TRBJ2-5|TRBV20-1
CSANPERELETQYF
TGCAGTGCTAATCCGGAGCGGGAGTTAGAGACCCAGTACTTC
>TRBD1|many|TRBJ2-5|TRBV7-3
CASSPGQYLQETQYF
TGTGCCAGCAGCCCGGGACAGTACCTACAAGAGACCCAGTACTTC
>TRBD1|many|TRBJ1-1|TRBV5-1
CASSLGPGTASGAFF
TGCGCCAGCAGCTTGGGGCCAGGGACAGCCTCTGGAGCTTTCTTT
>-|-|TRBJ2-2|TRBV12-3/TRBV12-4
CASSLVGLRELFF
TGTGCCAGCAGTTTAGTGGGGCTCAGGGAGCTGTTTTTT
>TRBD2|few|TRBJ2-7|TRBV4-3
CASSQDTSGTTYEQYF
TGCGCCAGCAGCCAAGATACTAGCGGGACAACCTACGAGCAGTACTTC
>TRBD2|many|TRBJ2-2|TRBV7-2
CASSFLSLAATGELFF
TGTGCCAGCAGCTTCCTTTCCCTAGCGGCCACCGGGGAGCTGTTTTTT
>-|few|TRBJ2-2|TRBV20-1
CSAAPGAGPSTGELFF
TGCAGTGCTGCCCCCGGCGCGGGTCCGAGCACCGGGGAGCTGTTTTTT